This T cell receptor (beta chain) was obtained from a study of T cells in Graves' hyperthyroidism and ophthalmopathy (dated by TCRdb to about 2019). In terms of the full investigation: Peripheral blood was sampled at the time of initial diagnosis, prior to any treatment. The 90 to 100 discovery patients were randomly split 7:3 into training and test sets. The study also compared thyroid tissue and blood T-cell repertoires from over 5 Graves' hyperthyroidism patients. The paper reports TCR Vbeta CDR3 sequencing of about 140 peripheral blood samples: around 45 ophthalmopathy, under 80 hyperthyroidism and around 17 progressor patients. TCR V-J signatures able to tell the groups apart were searched for in a discovery cohort of 100 patients, of whom about 40 had Graves' ophthalmopathy and more than 55 had stable Graves' hyperthyroidism. Prospective prediction of ophthalmopathy was tested in an independent validation cohort consisting of about 20 hyperthyroidism patients and around 16 patients who later progressed to ophthalmopathy. Once sampling was done, hyperthyroidism patients were given methimazole at a starting dose of 30 mg daily, whereas ophthalmopathy patients were given high-dose intravenous methylprednisolone.

Reading the germline V gene gives CDR1 SGHVS and CDR2 FNYEAQ. V and J lose 7 bases and 2 bases, and a span of 23 bases separates them. The CDR3, cysteine through phenylalanine, is 17 amino acids long. Of all the DNA, just the CDR3 is kept, 51 bases in frame from base 1. Stable Graves' hyperthyroidism was defined as the absence of progression to ophthalmopathy over 18 months of follow-up. Hyperthyroidism patients were aged 18 to 65 years and newly diagnosed, with disease duration of less than 2 months. Any patient with an uncontrolled infection, another autoimmune disease, pregnancy or lactation was excluded. Diagnoses were based on clinical symptoms, serum thyroxine and TRAb, thyroid ultrasound and orbital computed tomography. PBMCs were isolated from about 10 ml of fresh peripheral blood by Ficoll-Paque density gradient centrifugation. Total RNA was extracted with Trizol reagent, and quality was checked on an Agilent 2100 Bioanalyzer.

The TCR beta CDR3 regions were amplified from the RNA transcripts. The TCR CDR3 was subjected to a first round of RT-PCR using the HTBI primer set and the Qiagen OneStep RT-PCR kit. The libraries were constructed in a second round of multiplex PCR and then size-selected and purified. The libraries were sequenced on an Illumina HiSeq2000 using paired-end 100 bp reads. The authors' pipeline ran thus. Raw data were processed with SOAPnuke, discarding reads with adapters, uncalled bases, mean Phred below 15, or no exact constant-primer or identifier match. COPE v1.2.5 was used to merge high-quality paired reads, and clonotypes were defined as unique nucleotide sequences. MiTCR v1.1 was used to align the clonotypes against IMGT TRBV, TRBD and TRBJ reference segments. The analysis included only V-J combinations with a frequency above 0.0001, which together covered over 98% of the repertoires. A TCS score was defined as the ratio of F50 (clonal expansion) to E x V (chaos), with BLOSUM62-based TCRdist applied between CDR3 peptides within each V-J. Welch's t-statistics and random forest reduced approximately 520 V-J features to fewer than 15, which were used in a naive Bayes classifier (R e1071). The raw public reads went through TCRdb reprocessing: fastp at Q25, MiXCR clone calling, in-frame beta chains kept. Each entry is one CDR3 protein sequence, shown with its most common DNA and genes. The V and J calls were not made by the authors but by TCRdb's processing. This sample is represented by approximately 400,000 distinct CDR3 sequences; under 15% of them were singletons. The ten largest clones take up roughly 33% of the sample.

The paper as a whole reports these results and caveats: No statistical method was used to set the sample size in advance, and investigators knew the group allocation. A 13 V-J signature model separated ophthalmopathy from stable hyperthyroidism, with around 90% sensitivity and approximately 81% specificity in cross-validation and 80%/75% in testing. Blood samples also contained most of the expanded thyroid clonotypes (frequency above 0.001), which suggests that blood repertoires may reflect thyroid immune responses. In validation, the model predicted progression to ophthalmopathy a median of 6.5 months before onset, with 65% to 71% sensitivity and roughly 73% specificity.

The sample holds a few counts of this clonotype. Its antigen remains unidentified. No much larger clone exists at a distance of one base, and base qualities are not known. This TCR derives from a woman in her 30s with Graves' hyperthyroidism. The chain was built from TRBV7-6 and TRBJ1-2, with an unclear D gene assignment. The sample was blood. The DNA reads TGTGCCAGCATCCTCCCGGTCGGACCCTTCCTAAACTATGGCTACACCTTC. Its protein reads: CASILPVGPFLNYGYTF.